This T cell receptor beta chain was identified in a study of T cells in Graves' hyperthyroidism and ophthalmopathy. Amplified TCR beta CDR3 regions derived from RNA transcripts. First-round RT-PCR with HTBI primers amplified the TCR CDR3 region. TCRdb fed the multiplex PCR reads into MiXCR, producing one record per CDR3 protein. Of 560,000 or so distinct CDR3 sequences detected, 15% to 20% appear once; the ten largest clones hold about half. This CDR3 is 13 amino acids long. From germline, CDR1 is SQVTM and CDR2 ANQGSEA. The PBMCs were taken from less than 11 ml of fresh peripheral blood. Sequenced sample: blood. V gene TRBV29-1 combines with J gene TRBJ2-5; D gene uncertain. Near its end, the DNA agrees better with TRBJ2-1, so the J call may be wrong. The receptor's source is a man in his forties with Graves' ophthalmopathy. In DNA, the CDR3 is TGCAGCGTTGAAGGCGGCTACCAAGAGACCCAGTTCTTC. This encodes CSVEGGYQETQFF.